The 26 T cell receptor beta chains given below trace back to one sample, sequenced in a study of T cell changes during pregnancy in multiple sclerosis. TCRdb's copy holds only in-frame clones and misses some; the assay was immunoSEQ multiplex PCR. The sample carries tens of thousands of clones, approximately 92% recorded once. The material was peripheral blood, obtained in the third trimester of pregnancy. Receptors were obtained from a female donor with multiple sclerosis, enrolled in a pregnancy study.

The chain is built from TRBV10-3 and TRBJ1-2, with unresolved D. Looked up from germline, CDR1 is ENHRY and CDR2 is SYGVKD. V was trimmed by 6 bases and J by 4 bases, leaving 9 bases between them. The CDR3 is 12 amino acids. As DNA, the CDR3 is TGTGCCATCAGCCCCGAAGCCTATGGCTACACCTTC. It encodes CAISPEAYGYTF.

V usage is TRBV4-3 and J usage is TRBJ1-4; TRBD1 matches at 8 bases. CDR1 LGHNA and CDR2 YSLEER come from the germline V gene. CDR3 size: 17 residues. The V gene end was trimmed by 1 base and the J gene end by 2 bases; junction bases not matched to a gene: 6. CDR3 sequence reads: CASSQASRGRTNEKLFF. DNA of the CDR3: TGCGCCAGCAGCCAAGCGAGCAGGGGGCGGACTAATGAAAAACTGTTTTTT.

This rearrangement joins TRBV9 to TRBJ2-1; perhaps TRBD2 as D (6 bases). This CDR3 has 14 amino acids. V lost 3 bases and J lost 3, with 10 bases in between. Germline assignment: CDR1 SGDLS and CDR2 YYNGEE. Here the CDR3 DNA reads TGTGCCAGCAGCGATGGGACTTTCTACAATGAGCAGTTCTTC. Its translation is CASSDGTFYNEQFF.

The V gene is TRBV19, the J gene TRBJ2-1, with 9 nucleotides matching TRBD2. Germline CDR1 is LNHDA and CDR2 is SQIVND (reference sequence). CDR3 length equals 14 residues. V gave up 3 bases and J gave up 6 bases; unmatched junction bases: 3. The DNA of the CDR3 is TGTGCCAGTAGTATTAGCGGGAGCGGCAATGAGCAGTTCTTC. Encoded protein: CASSISGSGNEQFF.

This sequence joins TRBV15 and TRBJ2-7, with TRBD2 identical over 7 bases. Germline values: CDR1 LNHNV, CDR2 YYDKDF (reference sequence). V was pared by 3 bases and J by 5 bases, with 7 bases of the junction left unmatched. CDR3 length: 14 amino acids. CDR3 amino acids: CATSSPGRENEQYF. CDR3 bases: TGTGCCACCAGCAGCCCGGGGCGGGAGAACGAGCAGTACTTC.

This CDR3 reads CASSTKGQGVGYTF. In DNA, the CDR3 is TGTGCCAGCAGTACGAAAGGACAGGGGGTTGGCTACACCTTC. The chain links TRBV27 to TRBJ1-2; 10 bases fit TRBD1. The CDR3 length is 14 residues. Germline V lookup: CDR1 MNHEY, CDR2 SMNVEV (reference sequence). V shed 5 bases, J shed 7 bases, and the junction held 7 bases outside the gene matches.

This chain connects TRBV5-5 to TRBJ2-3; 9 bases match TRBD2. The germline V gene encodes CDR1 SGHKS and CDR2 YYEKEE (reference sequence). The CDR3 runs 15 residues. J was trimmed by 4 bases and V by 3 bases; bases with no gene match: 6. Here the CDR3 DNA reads TGTGCCAGCAGCTGGGGACTAGCTCTCGCAGATACGCAGTATTTT. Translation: CASSWGLALADTQYF.

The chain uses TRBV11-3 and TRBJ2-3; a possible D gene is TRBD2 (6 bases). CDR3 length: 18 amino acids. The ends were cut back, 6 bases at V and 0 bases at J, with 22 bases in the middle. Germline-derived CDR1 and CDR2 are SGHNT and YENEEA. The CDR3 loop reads CASSLGIWRVPSTDTQYF. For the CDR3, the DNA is TGTGCCAGCAGTCTAGGGATTTGGAGGGTCCCTAGCACAGATACGCAGTATTTT.

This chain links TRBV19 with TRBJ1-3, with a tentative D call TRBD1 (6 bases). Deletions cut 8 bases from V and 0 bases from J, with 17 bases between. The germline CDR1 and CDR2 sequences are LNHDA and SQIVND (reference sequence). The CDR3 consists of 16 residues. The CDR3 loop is CASYTYWDNSGNTIYF. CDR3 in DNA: TGTGCCAGTTATACATACTGGGACAACTCTGGAAACACCATATATTTT.

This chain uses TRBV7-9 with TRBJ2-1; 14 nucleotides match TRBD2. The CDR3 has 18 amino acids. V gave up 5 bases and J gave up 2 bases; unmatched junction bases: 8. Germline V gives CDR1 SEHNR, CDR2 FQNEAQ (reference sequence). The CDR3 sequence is CASSGPPTSGRAYNEQFF. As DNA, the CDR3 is TGTGCCAGCAGCGGACCACCGACTAGCGGGAGGGCCTACAATGAGCAGTTCTTC.

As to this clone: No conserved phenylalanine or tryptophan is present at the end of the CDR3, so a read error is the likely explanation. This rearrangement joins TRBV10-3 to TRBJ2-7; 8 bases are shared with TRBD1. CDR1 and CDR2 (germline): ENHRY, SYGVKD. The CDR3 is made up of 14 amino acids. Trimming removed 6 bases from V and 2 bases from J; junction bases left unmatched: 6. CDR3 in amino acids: CAIRPGQVTYEQYL. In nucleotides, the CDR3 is TGTGCCATCAGGCCGGGACAGGTAACCTACGAGCAGTACCTC.

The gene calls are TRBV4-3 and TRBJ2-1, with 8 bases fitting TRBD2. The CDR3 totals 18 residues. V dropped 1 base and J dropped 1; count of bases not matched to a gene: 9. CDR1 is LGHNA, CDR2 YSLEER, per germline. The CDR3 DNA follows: TGCGCCAGCAGCCAAGGTTACAGCGGGAGCGGTTCCTACAATGAGCAGTTCTTC. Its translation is CASSQGYSGSGSYNEQFF.

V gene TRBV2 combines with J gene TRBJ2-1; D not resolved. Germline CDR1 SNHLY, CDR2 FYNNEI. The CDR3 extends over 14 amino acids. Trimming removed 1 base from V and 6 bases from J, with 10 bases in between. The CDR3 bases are TGTGCCAGCAGTGAAGGTCAGATTTTCAATGAGCAGTTCTTC. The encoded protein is CASSEGQIFNEQFF.

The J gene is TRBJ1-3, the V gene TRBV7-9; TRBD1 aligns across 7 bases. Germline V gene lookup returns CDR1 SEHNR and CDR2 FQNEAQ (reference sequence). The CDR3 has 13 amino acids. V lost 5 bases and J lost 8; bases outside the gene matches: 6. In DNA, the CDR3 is TGTGCCAGCAGCGGGGACAGTCGGGACACCATATATTTT. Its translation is CASSGDSRDTIYF. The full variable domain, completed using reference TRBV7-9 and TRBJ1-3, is DTGVSQNPRHKITKRGQNVTFRCDPISEHNRLYWYRQTLGQGPEFLTYFQNEAQLEKSRLLSDRFSAERPKGSFSTLEIQRTEQGDSAMYLCASSGDSRDTIYFGEGSWLTVV.

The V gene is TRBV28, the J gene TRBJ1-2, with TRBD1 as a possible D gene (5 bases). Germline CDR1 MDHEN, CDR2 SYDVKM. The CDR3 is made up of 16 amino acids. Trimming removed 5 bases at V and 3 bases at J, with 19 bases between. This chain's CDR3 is CASSGEGHPNYYGYTF. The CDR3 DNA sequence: TGTGCCAGCAGTGGGGAGGGGCACCCTAACTACTATGGCTACACCTTC.

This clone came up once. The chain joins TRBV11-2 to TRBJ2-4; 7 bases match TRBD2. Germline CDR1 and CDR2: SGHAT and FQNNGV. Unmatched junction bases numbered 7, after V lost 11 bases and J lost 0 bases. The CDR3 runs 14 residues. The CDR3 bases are TGTGCCTCGGGGGGTGAGGGAGCCAAAAACATTCAGTACTTC. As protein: CASGGEGAKNIQYF.

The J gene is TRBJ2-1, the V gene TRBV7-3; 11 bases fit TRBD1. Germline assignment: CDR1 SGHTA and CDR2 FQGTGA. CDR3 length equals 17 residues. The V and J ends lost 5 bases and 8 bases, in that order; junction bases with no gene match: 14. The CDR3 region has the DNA TGTGCCAGCAGCCCCTCCTCCGGGACAGGGGGTTTCTATGAGCAGTTCTTC. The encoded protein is CASSPSSGTGGFYEQFF.

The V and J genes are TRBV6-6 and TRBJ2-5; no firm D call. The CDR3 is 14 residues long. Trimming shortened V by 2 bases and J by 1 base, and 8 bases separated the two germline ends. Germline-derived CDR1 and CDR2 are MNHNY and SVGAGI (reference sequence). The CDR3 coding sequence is TGTGCCAGCAGTTACCATTACGGCCAAGAGACCCAGTACTTC. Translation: CASSYHYGQETQYF.

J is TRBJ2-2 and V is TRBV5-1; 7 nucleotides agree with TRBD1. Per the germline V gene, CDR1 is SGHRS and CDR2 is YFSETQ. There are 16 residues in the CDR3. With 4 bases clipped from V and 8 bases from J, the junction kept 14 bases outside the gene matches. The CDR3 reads CASSTADRALPGELFF. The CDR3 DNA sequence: TGCGCCAGCAGCACAGCCGACAGGGCACTACCGGGGGAGCTGTTTTTT.

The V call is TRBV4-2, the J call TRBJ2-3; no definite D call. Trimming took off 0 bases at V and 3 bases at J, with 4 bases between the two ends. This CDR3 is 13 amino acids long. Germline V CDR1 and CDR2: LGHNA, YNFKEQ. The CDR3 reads CASSQDRTDTQYF. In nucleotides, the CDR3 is TGTGCCAGCAGCCAAGACAGAACAGATACGCAGTATTTT.

The CDR3 reads CASSKRTGYGYTF. As DNA, the CDR3 is TGTGCCAGCAGCAAAAGGACAGGCTATGGCTACACCTTC. The genes are TRBV7-8 and TRBJ1-2, with 7 bases lining up with TRBD1. This CDR3 is built from 13 residues. In germline, CDR1 is SGHVS, CDR2 FQNEAQ. V gave up 5 bases and J gave up 4 bases; unmatched junction bases: 4.

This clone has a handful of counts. The CDR3 sequence is CASSWGRDQPQHF. In DNA form, the CDR3 reads TGTGCCAGCAGTTGGGGGCGCGATCAGCCCCAGCATTTT. The chain links TRBV6-5 to TRBJ1-5, with TRBD1 as a possible D gene (6 bases). The V end lost 4 bases, the J end lost 5 bases, and 9 bases lay between the germline ends. Germline V lookup: CDR1 MNHEY, CDR2 SVGAGI. This CDR3 comprises 13 residues.

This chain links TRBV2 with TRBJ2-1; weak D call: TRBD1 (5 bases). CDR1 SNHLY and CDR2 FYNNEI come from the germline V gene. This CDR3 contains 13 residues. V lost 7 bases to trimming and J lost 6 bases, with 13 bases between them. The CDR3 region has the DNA TGTGCCAGCATTCGACAGACTTCCAATGAGCAGTTCTTC. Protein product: CASIRQTSNEQFF.

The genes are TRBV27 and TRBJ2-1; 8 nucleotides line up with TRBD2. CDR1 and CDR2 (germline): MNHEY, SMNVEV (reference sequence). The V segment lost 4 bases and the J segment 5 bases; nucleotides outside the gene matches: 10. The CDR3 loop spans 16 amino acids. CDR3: CASSWGGLARNNEQFF. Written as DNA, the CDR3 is TGTGCCAGCAGTTGGGGCGGACTAGCTAGAAACAATGAGCAGTTCTTC.

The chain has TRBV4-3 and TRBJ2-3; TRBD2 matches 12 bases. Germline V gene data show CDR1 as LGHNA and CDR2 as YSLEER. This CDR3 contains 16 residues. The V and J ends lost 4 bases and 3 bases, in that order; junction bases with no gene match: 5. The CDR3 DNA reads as TGCGCCAGCAGCCGAGAACTAGCGGGAGGTACAGATACGCAGTATTTT. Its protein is CASSRELAGGTDTQYF.

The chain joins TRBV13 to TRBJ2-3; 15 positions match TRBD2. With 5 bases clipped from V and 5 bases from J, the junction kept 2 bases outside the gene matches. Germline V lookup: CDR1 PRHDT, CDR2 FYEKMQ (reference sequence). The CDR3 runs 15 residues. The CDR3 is CASSPGLAGGDTQYF. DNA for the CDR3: TGTGCCAGCAGCCCGGGACTAGCGGGAGGAGATACGCAGTATTTT.